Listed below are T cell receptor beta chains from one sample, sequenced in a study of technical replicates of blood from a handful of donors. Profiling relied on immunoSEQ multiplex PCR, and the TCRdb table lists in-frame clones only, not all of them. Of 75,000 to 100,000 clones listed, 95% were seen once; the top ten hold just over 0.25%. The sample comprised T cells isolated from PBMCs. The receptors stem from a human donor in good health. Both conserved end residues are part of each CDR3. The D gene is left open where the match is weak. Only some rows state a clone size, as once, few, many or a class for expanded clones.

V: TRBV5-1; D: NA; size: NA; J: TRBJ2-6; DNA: TGCGCCAGCAGCTTTTTAGCGGCTGCTGGGGCCAACGTCCTGACTTTC; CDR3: CASSFLAAAGANVLTF
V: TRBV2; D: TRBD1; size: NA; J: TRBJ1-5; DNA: TGTGCCAGCAGCGTTGACAGGGGGGTATACCAGCCCCAGCATTTT; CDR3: CASSVDRGVYQPQHF
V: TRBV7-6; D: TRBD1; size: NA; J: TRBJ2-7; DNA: TGTGCCAGCAGCTTAGAAGGGACAGCCTACGAGCAGTACTTC; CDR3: CASSLEGTAYEQYF
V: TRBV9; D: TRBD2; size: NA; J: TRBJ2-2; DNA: TGTGCCAGCAGCTTTAGCGGGGGGGCATTCGGGGAGCTGTTTTTT; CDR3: CASSFSGGAFGELFF
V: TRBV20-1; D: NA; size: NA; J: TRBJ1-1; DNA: TGCAGTGCTAGCCCCCGGTCTGAAGCTTTCTTT; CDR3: CSASPRSEAFF
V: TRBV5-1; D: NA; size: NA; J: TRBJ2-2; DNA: TGCGCCAGCAGCTTGGACAGGCCTACCGGGGAGCTGTTTTTT; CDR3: CASSLDRPTGELFF
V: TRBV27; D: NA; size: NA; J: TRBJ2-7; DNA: TGTGCCAGCAGTTTGACGACTAGGGGTCTCGAGCAGTACTTC; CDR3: CASSLTTRGLEQYF
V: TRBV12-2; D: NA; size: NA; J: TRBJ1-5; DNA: TGTGCAAGTCGCCTACGGACAGATAGCAATCAGCCCCAGCATTTT; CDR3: CASRLRTDSNQPQHF
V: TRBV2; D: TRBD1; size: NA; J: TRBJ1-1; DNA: TGTGCCAGCAGGGGGACAGCTGAAGCTTTCTTT; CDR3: CASRGTAEAFF
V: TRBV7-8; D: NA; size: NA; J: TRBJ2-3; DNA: TGTGCCAGCAGCACCGGGCTGGTTCAGGGGTCGAGCACAGATACGCAGTATTTT; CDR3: CASSTGLVQGSSTDTQYF
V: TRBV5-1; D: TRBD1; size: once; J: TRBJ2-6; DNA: TGCGCCAGCAGCTCCCGACAGGGGGGTTACTCTGGGGCCAACGTCCTGACTTTC; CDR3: CASSSRQGGYSGANVLTF
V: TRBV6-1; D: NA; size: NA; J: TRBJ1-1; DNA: TGTGCCAGCAGTGAAGCGCGAGGAACACCGGGTCTCGAAGCTTTCTTT; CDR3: CASSEARGTPGLEAFF
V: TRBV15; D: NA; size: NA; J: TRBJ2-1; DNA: TGTGCCACCAGCAGACTAGAGTGGGGAGAGTCGGATGAGCAGTTCTTC; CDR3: CATSRLEWGESDEQFF
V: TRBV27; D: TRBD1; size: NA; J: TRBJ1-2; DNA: TGTGCCAGCAGCGGGACAGGCGCGTTCAACTATGGCTACACCTTC; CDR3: CASSGTGAFNYGYTF
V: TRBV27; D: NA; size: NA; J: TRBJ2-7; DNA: TGTGCCAGCAGTTTGGAGTATAGCGGCGGAGGACCCTACGAGCAGTACTTC; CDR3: CASSLEYSGGGPYEQYF
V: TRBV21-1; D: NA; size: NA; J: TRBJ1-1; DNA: TGTGCCAGCAACGACAGAACTGAAGCTTTCTTT; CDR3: CASNDRTEAFF
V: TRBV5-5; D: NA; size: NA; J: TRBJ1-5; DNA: TGTGCCAGCAGCACCAGGGGTCGCAATCAGCCCCAGCATTTT; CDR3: CASSTRGRNQPQHF
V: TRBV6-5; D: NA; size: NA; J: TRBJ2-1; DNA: TGTGCCAGCAGTTACTCCCCGCGGGCCGATGAGCAGTTCTTC; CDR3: CASSYSPRADEQFF
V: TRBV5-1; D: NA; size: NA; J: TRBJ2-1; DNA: TGCGCCAGCAGCTCCCCCGTTTACAATGAGCAGTTCTTC; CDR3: CASSSPVYNEQFF